This T cell receptor (beta chain) was recorded in a study of blood T cell repertoires in COVID-19. Sequenced by immunoSEQ multiplex PCR; TCRdb stores in-frame clones only, minus some. The sample includes 90,000 or so clones, about 70% of them seen just once. V shed 3 bases, J shed 7 bases, and the junction held 3 bases outside the gene matches. Germline-derived CDR1 and CDR2 are LGHDT and YNNKEL (reference sequence). The CDR3 contains 14 residues. This chain joins TRBV3-1 (or the pseudogene TRBV3-2) and TRBJ1-6; 7 positions match TRBD1. Sequencing used peripheral blood. This TCR was recovered from a woman aged 55-69 years in a cohort sampled during active or convalescent COVID-19. The CDR3 region is CASSQGQRNSPLHF. DNA of the CDR3: TGTGCCAGCAGCCAGGGACAGAGGAATTCACCCCTCCACTTT.